These 28 T cell receptor beta chains share one sample of origin, sequenced in a study of blood T cell repertoires in COVID-19. This table comes from immunoSEQ multiplex PCR, and its TCRdb copy is limited to in-frame clones, with some not included. This table holds about 260,000 clones, around four fifths found once. The sample was PBMCs or T cells enriched from blood (not recorded which). The receptors originated from a man younger than 45 with acute COVID-19.

The V gene is TRBV7-9, the J gene TRBJ1-5; D may be TRBD1 (6 bases). The V gene lost 1 base and the J gene lost 10 bases, with 20 bases spanning the gap. Germline V CDR1 and CDR2: SEHNR, FQNEAQ (reference sequence). The CDR3 has 16 residues. The chain's CDR3 is CASSLVRGAARDPQHF. For the CDR3, the DNA is TGTGCCAGCAGCTTAGTTCGGGGGGCAGCACGGGATCCCCAGCATTTT. Combining the CDR3 with reference TRBV7-9 and TRBJ1-5 gives the whole variable domain DTGVSQNPRHKITKRGQNVTFRCDPISEHNRLYWYRQTLGQGPEFLTYFQNEAQLEKSRLLSDRFSAERPKGSFSTLEIQRTEQGDSAMYLCASSLVRGAARDPQHFGDGTRLSIL.

V gene TRBV11-3 combines with J gene TRBJ1-1; weak D call: TRBD1 (6 bases). Germline V gene data show CDR1 as SGHNT and CDR2 as YENEEA. The CDR3 is 14 amino acids. Trimming took off 5 bases at V and 3 bases at J, with 13 bases between the two ends. The CDR3 is CASSPGHRDTEAFF. The CDR3 coding sequence is TGTGCCAGCAGCCCGGGACATAGGGACACTGAAGCTTTCTTT.

V gene TRBV15 combines with J gene TRBJ1-1; D is undetermined. CDR1 and CDR2 from the germline V gene are LNHNV and YYDKDF (reference sequence). Trimming pared 2 bases from V and 8 bases from J, leaving 12 bases between. The CDR3 extends over 13 amino acids. This chain's CDR3 is CATSRTAAVEAFF. The CDR3 coding sequence is TGTGCCACCAGCAGAACGGCCGCGGTGGAAGCTTTCTTT.

The CDR3, as DNA: TGTGCCAGCAGCTTCGGTAGTTGGTACGAGCAGTACGTC. Residues: CASSFGSWYEQYV. V and J are TRBV7-8 and TRBJ2-7; no reliable D call. V gave up 3 bases and J gave up 4 bases, with 10 bases separating them. CDR3 length: 13 amino acids. Germline V gene data show CDR1 as SGHVS and CDR2 as FQNEAQ.

The chain recombines TRBV19 with TRBJ2-3, with D possibly being TRBD1 (5 bases). V was pared by 6 bases and J by 3 bases, with 13 bases between. CDR3 length: 14 residues. Germline V gene data show CDR1 as LNHDA and CDR2 as SQIVND (reference sequence). In nucleotides, the CDR3 is TGTGCCAGTAGAAGGGGTTCGCGGACAGATACGCAGTATTTT. This gives the protein CASRRGSRTDTQYF.

V gene TRBV28 combines with J gene TRBJ1-1; possible D gene TRBD1, 5 bases. In germline, CDR1 is MDHEN, CDR2 SYDVKM. V was cut by 1 base and J by 6 bases, with 18 bases left in between. This CDR3 spans 16 amino acids. CDR3 region: CASSLSRGARGPEAFF. CDR3 in DNA: TGTGCCAGCAGTTTATCTCGCGGGGCGAGGGGACCTGAAGCTTTCTTT.

This chain uses TRBV19 with TRBJ1-4, with 10 bases identical to TRBD1. J lost 7 bases, V lost 5 bases, and 7 bases had no gene match. Germline V CDR1 and CDR2: LNHDA, SQIVND (reference sequence). This CDR3 region has 15 residues. The CDR3 protein is CASSVAGTGVEKLFF. In DNA form, the CDR3 reads TGTGCCAGTAGTGTAGCCGGGACAGGGGTTGAAAAACTGTTTTTT. The full variable domain, in which reference TRBV19 and TRBJ1-4 provide the parts outside the CDR3, is DGGITQSPKYLFRKEGQNVTLSCEQNLNHDAMYWYRQDPGQGLRLIYYSQIVNDFQKGDIAEGYSVSREKKESFPLTVTSAQKNPTAFYLCASSVAGTGVEKLFFGSGTQLSVL.

The chain combines TRBV12-3 or TRBV12-4 with TRBJ1-5, with D possibly matching TRBD1 (5 bases). CDR3 length: 13 residues. V lost 3 bases and J 4 bases, leaving 7 bases between the germline ends. The CDR3 DNA follows: TGTGCCAGCAGTTTTGGGGCAAATCAGCCCCAGCATTTT. Encoded protein: CASSFGANQPQHF.

The rearrangement links TRBV28 to TRBJ2-4; 12 bases line up with TRBD1. Germline loops: CDR1 MDHEN, CDR2 SYDVKM. Losses at the gene ends were 6 bases for V and 3 bases for J; bases not matched to a gene: 9. The CDR3 runs 17 residues. CDR3 residues: CASRSGDRGRFKNIQYF. CDR3 sequence (DNA): TGTGCCAGCAGATCCGGGGACAGGGGGCGTTTCAAAAACATTCAGTACTTC. The entire variable domain, with the rest obtained from reference TRBV28 and TRBJ2-4, is as follows: DVKVTQSSRYLVKRTGEKVFLECVQDMDHENMFWYRQDPGLGLRLIYFSYDVKMKEKGDIPEGYSVSREKKERFSLILESASTNQTSMYLCASRSGDRGRFKNIQYFGAGTRLSVL.

This clone was counted a single time. The chain recombines TRBV10-1 with TRBJ2-3; TRBD2 matches at 7 bases. Germline V lookup: CDR1 WNHNN, CDR2 SYGVQD (reference sequence). With 6 bases clipped from V and 0 bases from J, the junction kept 0 bases outside the gene matches. The CDR3 loop spans 13 amino acids. DNA of the CDR3: TGCGCCAGCAGAGCGGGGAGCACAGATACGCAGTATTTT. Protein product: CASRAGSTDTQYF.

On this clone itself: An end of the junction differs from the germline gene, which may be a read error. The chain couples TRBV5-1 to TRBJ1-1; D possibly corresponds to TRBD1 (6 bases). This CDR3 has 14 amino acids. The V gene's germline CDR1 is SGHRS and CDR2 YFSETQ. The CDR3: CASSFLTGNTEAFF. The CDR3 DNA is TGTGCCAGCAGCTTCCTGACAGGGAACACTGAAGCTTTCTTT.

The V and J genes are TRBV6-5 and TRBJ1-1; D is perhaps TRBD1 (5 bases). Per the germline V gene, CDR1 is MNHEY and CDR2 is SVGAGI. V lost 8 bases, J lost 12 bases, and 16 bases lay in between. The CDR3 has 11 residues. CDR3 amino acids: CASHTGGRTFF. CDR3 coding DNA: TGTGCCAGCCACACGGGGGGTAGAACTTTCTTT.

The V call is TRBV14, the J call TRBJ2-5; unclear D gene. Per germline, CDR1 SGHDN and CDR2 FVKESK. The V and J ends lost 3 bases and 2 bases respectively, with 13 bases between them. The CDR3 sequence is 15 residues long. CDR3 sequence (DNA): TGTGCCAGCAGCCATCTGAGTAAAAAACAAGAGACCCAGTACTTC. The encoded protein is CASSHLSKKQETQYF.

The J gene is TRBJ1-6, the V gene TRBV28; D is possibly TRBD1 (5 bases). The V gene lost 7 bases and the J gene lost 7 bases, with 17 bases spanning the gap. The CDR3 covers 15 residues. Germline values: CDR1 MDHEN, CDR2 SYDVKM. The CDR3 is CASKDYRGSNSPLHF. The CDR3 DNA sequence: TGTGCCAGCAAAGATTACCGGGGGTCAAATTCACCCCTCCACTTT.

V is TRBV11-3 and J is TRBJ1-2; no clear D gene. This CDR3 contains 14 residues. The germline V gene has CDR1 SGHNT and CDR2 YENEEA. Deletions cut 5 bases from V and 2 bases from J, with 12 bases between. CDR3 region: CASSKGGSNYGYTF. The CDR3 DNA reads as TGTGCCAGCAGCAAGGGCGGGAGCAACTATGGCTACACCTTC.

The chain uses TRBV9 and TRBJ2-2, with D possibly matching TRBD1 (6 bases). The CDR3 sequence is 15 residues long. The V gene lost 3 bases and the J gene lost 7 bases, with 16 bases spanning the gap. The germline V gene encodes CDR1 SGDLS and CDR2 YYNGEE. The CDR3 reads CASSERGSTVGELFF. The CDR3 nucleotides read TGTGCCAGCAGCGAGAGGGGGAGTACAGTCGGGGAGCTGTTTTTT.

This sequence joins TRBV5-1 and TRBJ1-5, with TRBD1 identical over 8 bases. The germline V gene encodes CDR1 SGHRS and CDR2 YFSETQ. This CDR3 spans 15 amino acids. V shed 4 bases, J shed 6 bases, and the junction held 9 bases outside the gene matches. DNA of the CDR3: TGCGCCAGCAGCGTGGCCCCAGGGGGCAGTCAGCCCCAGCATTTT. Amino acid sequence: CASSVAPGGSQPQHF. Full variable domain (outside the CDR3, taken from reference TRBV5-1 and TRBJ1-5): KAGVTQTPRYLIKTRGQQVTLSCSPISGHRSVSWYQQTPGQGLQFLFEYFSETQRNKGNFPGRFSGRQFSNSRSEMNVSTLELGDSALYLCASSVAPGGSQPQHFGDGTRLSIL.

The chain combines TRBV24-1 with TRBJ2-2; 8 bases match TRBD1. CDR1 is KGHDR and CDR2 is SFDVKD in the germline V gene. V trimming: 5 bases; J trimming: 4 bases; junction bases outside the gene matches: 11. The CDR3 runs to 17 residues. CDR3 nucleotide sequence: TGTGCCACCAGTGGTGATACAGGGGGAGTTAGCACCGGGGAGCTGTTTTTT. Its translation: CATSGDTGGVSTGELFF.

The chain has TRBV11-3 and TRBJ2-5, with 8 bases that match TRBD2. The trim removed 6 bases at V and 1 base at J, leaving 10 bases unmatched. Germline V CDR1 and CDR2: SGHNT, YENEEA. The CDR3 runs to 16 residues. The CDR3 bases are TGTGCCAGCAGTTTTGCAAGCGGGAGCTTCCAAGAGACCCAGTACTTC. It encodes CASSFASGSFQETQYF.

The chain carries TRBV30 and TRBJ2-7; 11 bases are a match to TRBD1. The CDR3 spans 12 residues. Germline CDR1 and CDR2: GTSNPN and SVGIG (reference sequence). After removal of 5 bases from V and 7 bases from J, the junction contained 4 bases not matched to a gene. The CDR3 protein is CAWGTGGEEQYV. Written as DNA, the CDR3 is TGTGCCTGGGGGACAGGGGGTGAAGAGCAGTACGTC.

The sample holds one count of this clone. The V and J genes are TRBV11-2 and TRBJ2-7; maybe TRBD1 (5 bases). Per the germline V gene, CDR1 is SGHAT and CDR2 is FQNNGV. The CDR3 length is 15 residues. Trimming removed 0 bases at V and 6 bases at J, with 15 bases between. Written as DNA, the CDR3 is TGTGCCAGCAGCTTAGATTACGCAGGGTCGGTCGAGCAGTACGTC. This sequence encodes CASSLDYAGSVEQYV.

V is TRBV18 and J is TRBJ1-1; D remains ambiguous. The CDR3 loop spans 15 amino acids. Trimming stripped 2 bases from V and 1 base from J, with 11 bases between. The V gene's germline CDR1 is KGHSH and CDR2 LQKENI. CDR3 residues: CASSPLLQKNTEAFF. CDR3 bases: TGTGCCAGCTCACCATTGTTACAGAAGAACACTGAAGCTTTCTTT.

This clone was seen only once. The rearrangement joins TRBV6-5 to TRBJ1-2, with TRBD1 matching over 8 bases. The CDR3 totals 15 residues. CDR1 and CDR2 (germline): MNHEY, SVGAGI. V lost 8 bases, J lost 2 bases, and 10 bases stayed unmatched. The CDR3 coding sequence is TGTGCCAGCTCCGACAGGGGAGTGGGGAACTATGGCTACACCTTC. It encodes CASSDRGVGNYGYTF.

The rearrangement links TRBV5-6 to TRBJ1-6; no firm D call. Deletions cut 3 bases from V and 8 bases from J, with 15 bases between. There are 15 residues in the CDR3. Germline CDR1 reads SGHDT; CDR2 reads YYEEEE. The CDR3 reads CASSSNTTPDSPLHF. Here the CDR3 DNA reads TGTGCCAGCAGCTCGAATACAACCCCCGATTCACCCCTCCACTTT.

CDR3 amino acids: CASSRDRAGAGELFF. CDR3 bases: TGTGCCAGCTCACGAGACAGGGCTGGAGCCGGGGAGCTGTTTTTT. This chain connects TRBV18 to TRBJ2-2, with TRBD1 matching over 7 bases. The CDR3 has 15 residues. The germline gives CDR1 KGHSH, CDR2 LQKENI. V lost 4 bases, J lost 6 bases, and 8 bases stayed unmatched. The full variable domain, in which reference TRBV18 and TRBJ2-2 provide the parts outside the CDR3, is NAGVMQNPRHLVRRRGQEARLRCSPMKGHSHVYWYRQLPEEGLKFMVYLQKENIIDESGMPKERFSAEFPKEGPSILRIQQVVRGDSAAYFCASSRDRAGAGELFFGEGSRLTVL.

The chain uses TRBV28 and TRBJ1-2; D not resolved. V was cut by 3 bases and J by 4 bases, with 12 bases left in between. CDR3 length equals 14 residues. Germline loops: CDR1 MDHEN, CDR2 SYDVKM. The CDR3 bases are TGTGCCAGCAGTTTGAGTGGAGGTGGCTATGGCTACACCTTC. Its translation is CASSLSGGGYGYTF.

The chain uses TRBV28 and TRBJ1-6, with 10 bases aligning to TRBD1. After removal of 5 bases from V and 18 bases from J, the junction contained 7 bases not matched to a gene. CDR1 MDHEN and CDR2 SYDVKM come from the germline V gene. This CDR3 spans 12 amino acids. The CDR3 protein is CASSRDRGVSHF. The CDR3 bases are TGTGCCAGCAGTCGGGACAGGGGAGTATCCCACTTT.

The chain links TRBV6-6 to TRBJ2-3, with D perhaps TRBD2 (6 bases). The CDR3 length is 17 residues. V was cut by 5 bases and J by 3 bases, with 21 bases left in between. In germline, CDR1 is MNHNY, CDR2 SVGAGI (reference sequence). CDR3 in DNA: TGTGCCAGCAGTCGCAAGAATCGAGCGGGCCTTACAGATACGCAGTATTTT. Translation: CASSRKNRAGLTDTQYF.